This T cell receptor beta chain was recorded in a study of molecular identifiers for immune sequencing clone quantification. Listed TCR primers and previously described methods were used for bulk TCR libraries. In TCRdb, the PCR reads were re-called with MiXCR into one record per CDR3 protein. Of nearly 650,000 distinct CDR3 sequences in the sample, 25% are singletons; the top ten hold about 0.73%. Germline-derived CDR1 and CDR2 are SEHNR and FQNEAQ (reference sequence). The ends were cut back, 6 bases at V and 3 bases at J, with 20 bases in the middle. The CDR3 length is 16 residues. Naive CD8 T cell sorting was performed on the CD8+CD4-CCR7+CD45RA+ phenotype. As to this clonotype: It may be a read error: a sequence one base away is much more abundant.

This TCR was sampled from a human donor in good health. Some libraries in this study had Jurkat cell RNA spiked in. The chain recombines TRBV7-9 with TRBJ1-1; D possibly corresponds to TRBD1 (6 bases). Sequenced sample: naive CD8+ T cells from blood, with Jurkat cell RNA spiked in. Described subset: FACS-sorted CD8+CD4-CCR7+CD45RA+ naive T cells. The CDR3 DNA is TGTGCCAGCAGTCCCCGGGGGGGACATAGGGACACTGAAGCTTTCTTT. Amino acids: CASSPRGGHRDTEAFF.